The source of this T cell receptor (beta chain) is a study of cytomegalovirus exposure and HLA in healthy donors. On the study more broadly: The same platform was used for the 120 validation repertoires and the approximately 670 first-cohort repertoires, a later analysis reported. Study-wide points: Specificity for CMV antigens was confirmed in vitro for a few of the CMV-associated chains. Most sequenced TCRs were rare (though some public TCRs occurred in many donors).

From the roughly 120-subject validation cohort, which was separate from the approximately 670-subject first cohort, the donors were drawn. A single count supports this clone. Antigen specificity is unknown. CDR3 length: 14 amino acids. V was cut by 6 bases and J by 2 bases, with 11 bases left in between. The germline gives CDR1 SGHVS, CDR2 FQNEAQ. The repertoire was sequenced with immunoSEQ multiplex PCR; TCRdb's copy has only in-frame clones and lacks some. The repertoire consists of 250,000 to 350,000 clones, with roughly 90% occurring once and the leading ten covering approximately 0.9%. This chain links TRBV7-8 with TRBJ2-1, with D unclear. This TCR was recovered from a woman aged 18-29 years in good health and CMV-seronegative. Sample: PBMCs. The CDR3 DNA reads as TGTGCCAGCAGGCGAGCGACCGCCTACAATGAGCAGTTCTTC. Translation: CASRRATAYNEQFF.